The rows below give T cell receptor beta chains drawn from one sample of a study of cytomegalovirus exposure and HLA in healthy donors. Sequencing was performed with immunoSEQ multiplex PCR; in TCRdb, only in-frame clones are kept and a portion is missing. The sample consists of 100,000 to 150,000 clones, less than 80% of them appearing once. The source material was PBMCs. All receptors come from a woman aged 45-65 years in good health and CMV-seronegative. Both conserved end residues are part of each CDR3. The D gene is left open where the match is weak. The size field is filled for only some rows; it gives once, few, many or a size class.

abundance,d_gene,v_gene,j_gene,CDR3nt,CDR3aa
.,.,TRBV19,TRBJ1-5,TGTGCCACCCAAATGGCAGGGGCAGGACAGCCCCAGCATTTT,CATQMAGAGQPQHF
.,.,TRBV28,TRBJ2-7,TGTGCCAGCAGTTCCCTGAGGCCCGGCGAGACTGAGTACGAGCAGTACTTC,CASSSLRPGETEYEQYF
.,.,TRBV21-1,TRBJ1-2,TGTGCCAGCAGCATCCGGAGTCGACAGGGTGGGGGCTACACCTTC,CASSIRSRQGGGYTF
.,TRBD1,TRBV2,TRBJ1-2,TGTGCCAGCAGTGAAGTGGAGACAGGGGGCGTGAACTATGGCTACACCTTC,CASSEVETGGVNYGYTF
.,.,TRBV10-3,TRBJ2-5,TGTGCCATCAGTGAATCCAGCGGAGAAGAGACCCAGTACTTC,CAISESSGEETQYF
once,.,TRBV27,TRBJ2-4,TGTGCCAGCAGTTCACTCGGACTGGAGGACATTCAGTACTTC,CASSSLGLEDIQYF
.,TRBD1,TRBV11-2,TRBJ1-2,TGTGCCAGCAGCTTTGACAGGGGGGGCTATGGCTACACCTTC,CASSFDRGGYGYTF
.,.,TRBV7-3,TRBJ2-3,TGTGCCAGCAGCCCCAACGGGGGAGATACGCAGTATTTT,CASSPNGGDTQYF
few,TRBD1,TRBV7-8,TRBJ1-6,TGTGCCAGCAGCCGTTTACAGGGGGTGGATAATTCACCCCTCCACTTT,CASSRLQGVDNSPLHF
few,.,TRBV6-4,TRBJ1-5,TGTGCCAGCAGGGACCCCCGAGGCAGCACAAATCAGCCCCAGCATTTT,CASRDPRGSTNQPQHF
once,TRBD2,TRBV5-4,TRBJ2-3,TGTGCCAGCAGCTTGGGCCTAGCGGGAGGGGGGGGAGATACGCAGTATTTT,CASSLGLAGGGGDTQYF
.,TRBD2,TRBV14,TRBJ2-1,TGTGCCAGCAGCCAGCCACGGGGGGGGTCGAGCTCCTACAATGAGCAGTTCTTC,CASSQPRGGSSSYNEQFF
.,.,TRBV5-1,TRBJ1-6,TGCGCCAGCAGCTTGGAACAGTCTAATTCACCCCTCCACTTT,CASSLEQSNSPLHF
.,.,TRBV23-1,TRBJ2-7,TGCGCCAGCAGTCCGGGGTACTTC,CASSPGYF
.,TRBD1,TRBV23-1,TRBJ1-1,TGCGCCAGCAGTCAGACTCTTAACAGGGGCCCGCTGAACACTGAAGCTTTCTTT,CASSQTLNRGPLNTEAFF
.,.,TRBV18,TRBJ1-1,TGTGCCAGCTCACCACAGGACTACACTGAAGCTTTCTTT,CASSPQDYTEAFF
few,.,TRBV20-1,TRBJ2-1,TGCAGTGCTACTACCAATGAGCAGTTCTTC,CSATTNEQFF
.,TRBD2,TRBV5-6,TRBJ2-1,TGTGCCAGCAGCTTTCCCCTAGCGGGGTACAATGAGCAGTTCTTC,CASSFPLAGYNEQFF
once,.,TRBV18,TRBJ2-3,TGTGCCAGCTCACCCCCCGGAGACAGGAGAAACACAGATACGCAGTATTTT,CASSPPGDRRNTDTQYF
few,.,TRBV7-9,TRBJ1-3,TGTGCCAGTAGTACGGGAGCCTCTGGAAACACCATATATTTT,CASSTGASGNTIYF